One sample yielded the 9 T cell receptor beta chains listed below, sequenced in a study of CD8 T cells in Susac syndrome. Random-hexamer reverse transcription was applied to roughly 0.5 to 1 ug RNA. TCRdb ran MiXCR on the immunoSEQ multiplex PCR reads and lists one entry per CDR3 protein. This table holds fewer than 150,000 distinct CDR3 sequences, around 92% found once. The sample taken for sequencing was CD4+ T cells from PBMCs. The receptors shown here come from a human donor with multiple sclerosis.

This chain joins TRBV18 and TRBJ1-5, with 7 bases matching TRBD1. This CDR3 comprises 15 residues. The germline CDR1 and CDR2 sequences are KGHSH and LQKENI. Trimming took 4 bases from V and 5 from J; bases not matched to a gene: 8. CDR3 sequence: CASSLGQVYYQPQHF. CDR3 bases: TGTGCCAGCTCACTCGGACAGGTGTACTATCAGCCCCAGCATTTT.

The rearrangement uses TRBV18 and TRBJ2-5, with D perhaps matching TRBD1 or TRBD2 (5 bases each). The ends were cut back, 6 bases at V and 0 bases at J, with 11 bases in the middle. The CDR3 is 14 residues long. Per germline, CDR1 KGHSH and CDR2 LQKENI. The CDR3 nucleotides are TGTGCCAGCTCTATCCGGGACGACCAAGAGACCCAGTACTTC. As protein: CASSIRDDQETQYF.

As DNA, the CDR3 is TGCAGTGCACTTGGCGGGGGCACTGAAGCTTTCTTT. This gives the protein CSALGGGTEAFF. V and J are TRBV20-1 and TRBJ1-1, with a weak D call TRBD1 (5 bases). Trimming removed 6 bases from V and 4 bases from J, with 12 bases in between. The CDR3 extends over 12 amino acids. Germline V CDR1 and CDR2: DFQATT, SNEGSKA (reference sequence).

This clonotype came up once. The chain is built from TRBV25-1 and TRBJ1-1, with 7 bases that match TRBD1. Germline assignment: CDR1 MGHDK and CDR2 SYGVNS. This CDR3 comprises 16 residues. The junction had 10 bases not matched to a gene; V was cut back by 3 bases and J by 3 bases. CDR3 coding DNA: TGTGCCAGCAGTGATATGACAGGGACTGATCACACTGAAGCTTTCTTT. Its translation is CASSDMTGTDHTEAFF.

This rearrangement joins TRBV7-3 to TRBJ2-3; the match to TRBD1 covers 7 bases. This CDR3 is 15 amino acids long. CDR1 and CDR2 from the germline V gene are SGHTA and FQGTGA. Unmatched junction bases numbered 7, after V lost 5 bases and J lost 2 bases. CDR3 coding DNA: TGTGCCAGCAGCCCTATCGGGACAGCCACAGATACGCAGTATTTT. Protein sequence: CASSPIGTATDTQYF. The complete variable domain, with remaining parts taken from reference TRBV7-3 and TRBJ2-3, reads GAGVSQTPSNKVTEKGKYVELRCDPISGHTALYWYRQSLGQGPEFLIYFQGTGAADDSGLPNDRFFAVRPEGSVSTLKIQRTERGDSAVYLCASSPIGTATDTQYFGPGTRLTVL.

The chain joins TRBV30 to TRBJ1-6; D possibly corresponds to TRBD1 (5 bases). The length of the CDR3 is 16 residues. V was cut by 0 bases and J by 0 bases, with 9 bases left in between. Per germline, CDR1 GTSNPN and CDR2 SVGIG (reference sequence). As DNA, the CDR3 is TGTGCCTGGAGTGTTCCAGGGAGCTCCTATAATTCACCCCTCCACTTT. It specifies CAWSVPGSSYNSPLHF. The full variable domain, its missing parts supplied by reference TRBV30 and TRBJ1-6, is SQTIHQWPATLVQPVGSPLSLECTVEGTSNPNLYWYRQAAGRGLQLLFYSVGIGQISSEVPQNLSASRPQDRQFILSSKKLLLSDSGFYLCAWSVPGSSYNSPLHFGNGTRLTVT.

This rearrangement joins TRBV29-1 to TRBJ1-2, with D uncertain. Germline CDR1 and CDR2: SQVTM and ANQGSEA. The CDR3 is made up of 12 amino acids. Trimming pared 4 bases from V and 7 bases from J, leaving 13 bases between. The CDR3, as DNA: TGCAGCGTTGGGCTACCTGAGGCTGGCTACACCTTC. Translating gives CSVGLPEAGYTF. The complete variable domain, with remaining parts taken from reference TRBV29-1 and TRBJ1-2, reads SAVISQKPSRDICQRGTSLTIQCQVDSQVTMMFWYRQQPGQSLTLIATANQGSEATYESGFVIDKFPISRPNLTFSTLTVSNMSPEDSSIYLCSVGLPEAGYTFGSGTRLTVV.

The chain carries TRBV5-6 and TRBJ2-5; D not resolved. The V and J ends lost 0 bases and 4 bases respectively, with 7 bases between them. Germline assignment: CDR1 SGHDT and CDR2 YYEEEE. This CDR3 has 13 amino acids. The CDR3 DNA reads as TGTGCCAGCAGCTTGGGGCCCTCAGAGACCCAGTACTTC. Amino acid sequence: CASSLGPSETQYF.

The chain carries TRBV20-1 and TRBJ1-5; a weak D match, TRBD1 (6 bases). This CDR3 has 13 amino acids. The germline gives CDR1 DFQATT, CDR2 SNEGSKA (reference sequence). V was pared by 5 bases and J by 0 bases, with 8 bases between. CDR3 loop: CSAQGYSNQPQHF. CDR3 nucleotide sequence: TGCAGTGCTCAGGGGTATAGCAATCAGCCCCAGCATTTT.